The next 24 T cell receptor beta chains were all read from a single sample in a study of blood T cell repertoires in COVID-19. The repertoire was sequenced with immunoSEQ multiplex PCR; TCRdb's copy has only in-frame clones and lacks some. Of about 110,000 clones in the sample, roughly 81% are singletons; the top ten hold approximately 1.5%. The specimen was peripheral blood. The receptors stem from a middle-aged man with acute or convalescent COVID-19.

J is TRBJ2-7 and V is TRBV18, with 7 bases lining up with TRBD1. After removal of 3 bases from V and 3 bases from J, the junction contained 8 bases not matched to a gene. The CDR3 totals 15 residues. Germline lookup yields CDR1 KGHSH and CDR2 LQKENI. The CDR3 protein is CASSPPGTARYEQYF. The DNA of the CDR3 is TGTGCCAGCTCACCGCCCGGGACAGCTCGCTACGAGCAGTACTTC.

This clone came up once. CDR3 nucleotides: TGTGCCAGCAGCTTGGCGGGGGGCGTCACTAATGAAAAACTGTTTTTT. It translates to CASSLAGGVTNEKLFF. The chain uses TRBV5-5 and TRBJ1-4; tentative D call: TRBD1 (6 bases). The germline gives CDR1 SGHKS, CDR2 YYEKEE (reference sequence). The length of the CDR3 is 16 residues. Trimming cost V 0 bases and J 2 bases, with 11 bases left between them.

This chain links TRBV2 with TRBJ2-2; D call uncertain. The length of the CDR3 is 17 residues. Germline lookup yields CDR1 SNHLY and CDR2 FYNNEI. The V gene lost 5 bases and the J gene lost 4 bases, with 20 bases spanning the gap. This chain's CDR3 is CASSRSELVLSTGELFF. The CDR3 bases are TGTGCCAGCAGTCGCTCAGAATTAGTACTAAGCACCGGGGAGCTGTTTTTT.

This rearrangement joins TRBV4-3 to TRBJ2-3, with D perhaps matching TRBD1 (6 bases). The CDR3 totals 15 residues. V lost 2 bases and J 2 bases, leaving 11 bases between the germline ends. The germline V gene encodes CDR1 LGHNA and CDR2 YSLEER. CDR3 region: CASSQFRTVTDTQYF. The CDR3 DNA reads as TGCGCCAGCAGCCAATTCCGGACAGTCACAGATACGCAGTATTTT.

V gene TRBV28 combines with J gene TRBJ1-3; D is ambiguous. The CDR3 loop spans 12 amino acids. Germline CDR1 reads MDHEN; CDR2 reads SYDVKM. V dropped 7 bases and J dropped 3 bases, with 7 bases sitting between them. CDR3 DNA sequence: TGTGCCAGCAATGGCCTTGGAAACACCATATATTTT. This sequence encodes CASNGLGNTIYF.

The chain carries TRBV6-5 and TRBJ2-1; 7 bases are shared with TRBD2. CDR3 length: 15 residues. In germline, CDR1 is MNHEY, CDR2 SVGAGI. V dropped 6 bases and J dropped 5; count of bases not matched to a gene: 10. CDR3 nucleotide sequence: TGTGCCAGCAGGGATGCGGGAGCCATCCACAATGAGCAGTTCTTC. As protein: CASRDAGAIHNEQFF.

V gene TRBV2 combines with J gene TRBJ1-5, with a weak D call TRBD1 (6 bases). The germline V and J ends were trimmed by 4 bases and 4 bases, with 14 bases remaining between them. Germline V gene lookup returns CDR1 SNHLY and CDR2 FYNNEI. The CDR3 runs 15 residues. As DNA, the CDR3 is TGTGCCAGCAGTGGAAACCGACAGGCAAATCAGCCCCAGCATTTT. Its protein is CASSGNRQANQPQHF.

The chain carries TRBV5-5 and TRBJ2-1; 11 bases are a match to TRBD2. Germline V gene lookup returns CDR1 SGHKS and CDR2 YYEKEE (reference sequence). The CDR3 spans 15 residues. The ends lost 0 bases at V and 5 bases at J; junction bases unmatched: 1. CDR3 amino acids: CASSLGLAGHNEQFF. DNA for the CDR3: TGTGCCAGCAGCTTGGGACTAGCGGGGCACAATGAGCAGTTCTTC.

This chain connects TRBV2 to TRBJ1-3; TRBD1 aligns across 12 bases. Unmatched junction bases numbered 2, after V lost 8 bases and J lost 0 bases. The germline V gene encodes CDR1 SNHLY and CDR2 FYNNEI. The CDR3 consists of 15 residues. The CDR3 loop is CASGTGGYSGNTIYF. CDR3 in DNA: TGTGCCAGCGGGACAGGGGGCTACTCTGGAAACACCATATATTTT.

The genes are TRBV11-2 and TRBJ2-1; TRBD2 might be the D (5 bases). There are 14 residues in the CDR3. Germline assignment: CDR1 SGHAT and CDR2 FQNNGV. V dropped 3 bases and J dropped 6 bases, with 12 bases sitting between them. Written as DNA, the CDR3 is TGTGCCAGCAGCTTTATCACGGGAAGCAATGAGCAGTTCTTC. Protein: CASSFITGSNEQFF. The variable domain in full, completed from reference TRBV11-2 and TRBJ2-1, reads EAGVAQSPRYKIIEKRQSVAFWCNPISGHATLYWYQQILGQGPKLLIQFQNNGVVDDSQLPKDRFSAERLKGVDSTLKIQPAKLEDSAVYLCASSFITGSNEQFFGPGTRLTVL.

In this sample, this clone turned up once. The J gene is TRBJ1-1, the V gene TRBV3-1 (or the pseudogene TRBV3-2), with D perhaps matching TRBD1 (5 bases). V dropped 0 bases and J dropped 1 base, with 9 bases sitting between them. This CDR3 spans 15 amino acids. Germline-derived CDR1 and CDR2 are LGHDT and YNNKEL (reference sequence). CDR3 protein: CASSQDQGGNTEAFF. For the CDR3, the DNA is TGTGCCAGCAGCCAAGATCAGGGCGGGAACACTGAAGCTTTCTTT.

This clone occurred a few times. The chain uses TRBV11-2 and TRBJ2-1; maybe TRBD1 (6 bases). The CDR3 has 18 amino acids. Between the trimmed V and J ends, which lost 1 base and 4 bases, there was a span of 20 bases. CDR1 is SGHAT, CDR2 FQNNGV, per germline. CDR3 amino acids: CASSLARGSLRIYNEQFF. Written as DNA, the CDR3 is TGTGCCAGCAGCTTAGCTAGGGGGTCCCTCCGTATATACAATGAGCAGTTCTTC.

This chain uses TRBV27 with TRBJ2-1; 7 positions match TRBD1. Germline-derived CDR1 and CDR2 are MNHEY and SMNVEV (reference sequence). The CDR3 loop spans 14 amino acids. Germline trimming cut 6 bases from V and 7 bases from J; bases unmatched to any gene: 9. The CDR3 DNA reads TGTGCCAGCAGGCTAGACAGGGTTGGGAATGAGCAGTTCTTC. Protein: CASRLDRVGNEQFF.

This clone was seen many times. The CDR3 loop reads CASRLGQGAMYEQYF. The CDR3 DNA is TGTGCCAGCAGACTCGGACAGGGGGCTATGTACGAGCAGTACTTC. This sequence joins TRBV2 and TRBJ2-7, with 11 nucleotides matching TRBD1. From germline, CDR1 is SNHLY and CDR2 FYNNEI. Trimming took 6 bases from V and 4 from J; bases not matched to a gene: 8. The CDR3 totals 15 residues.

The chain recombines TRBV28 with TRBJ2-5, with D perhaps matching TRBD2 (5 bases). Germline-derived CDR1 and CDR2 are MDHEN and SYDVKM. Deletions cut 5 bases from V and 4 bases from J, with 20 bases between. The CDR3 runs to 16 residues. The CDR3 loop reads CASSTHGGRAAETQYF. CDR3 coding DNA: TGTGCCAGCAGTACCCACGGCGGGCGGGCCGCAGAGACCCAGTACTTC.

This clone was seen a handful of times. J is TRBJ2-7 and V is TRBV25-1, with 13 nucleotides matching TRBD2. The ends lost 10 bases at V and 1 base at J; junction bases unmatched: 7. This CDR3 comprises 15 residues. In germline, CDR1 is MGHDK, CDR2 SYGVNS. The CDR3 DNA reads TGTGCCACCAAACGGGGACTAGCGGGGTCCTACGAGCAGTACTTC. Translated, it gives CATKRGLAGSYEQYF.

The chain couples TRBV3-1 (or the pseudogene TRBV3-2) to TRBJ1-5, with D hard to call. The CDR3 is 14 amino acids. V lost 2 bases and J lost 3, with 8 bases in between. Germline CDR1 is LGHDT and CDR2 is YNNKEL (reference sequence). The CDR3 DNA reads TGTGCCAGCAGCCAATCAGGTTCCAATCAGCCCCAGCATTTT. This translates into CASSQSGSNQPQHF.

V and J are TRBV28 and TRBJ2-1; a weak D match, TRBD2 (6 bases). Trimming shortened V by 4 bases and J by 6 bases, and 19 bases separated the two germline ends. The CDR3 spans 16 residues. CDR1 is MDHEN, CDR2 SYDVKM, per germline. CDR3 DNA: TGTGCCAGCAGTTATCGTCGGGGGACTGGAGGCAATGAGCAGTTCTTC. This translates into CASSYRRGTGGNEQFF.

The chain recombines TRBV7-3 with TRBJ2-3, with TRBD2 matching over 9 bases. Trimming removed 4 bases from V and 6 bases from J; junction bases left unmatched: 8. The CDR3 is made up of 15 amino acids. CDR1 and CDR2 from the germline V gene are SGHTA and FQGTGA. The CDR3 DNA reads as TGTGCCAGCAGCTCCTCGCTAGCGGGGAGTGATACGCAGTATTTT. This encodes CASSSSLAGSDTQYF.

The chain couples TRBV3-1 (or the pseudogene TRBV3-2) to TRBJ1-2; D remains ambiguous. The CDR3 covers 13 residues. Germline assignment: CDR1 LGHDT and CDR2 YNNKEL (reference sequence). V lost 3 bases, J lost 8 bases, and 13 bases lay in between. Here the CDR3 reads CASSQARIYGYTF. CDR3 nucleotides: TGTGCCAGCAGCCAGGCCAGAATATACGGCTACACCTTC.

The genes are TRBV18 and TRBJ1-2; 7 nucleotides match TRBD1. The V segment lost 4 bases and the J segment 1 base; nucleotides outside the gene matches: 9. The CDR3 contains 16 residues. From germline, CDR1 is KGHSH and CDR2 LQKENI. DNA of the CDR3: TGTGCCAGCTCACACCGGACAGGAAACTTTAACTATGGCTACACCTTC. Translating gives CASSHRTGNFNYGYTF.

V usage is TRBV21-1 and J usage is TRBJ2-7; the table's D call, TRBD2, was not checked against the DNA. TRBV21-1 is a pseudogene segment. The CDR3 consists of 18 residues. CDR3 sequence reads: CASSRRLAGPSRTYEQYF. As DNA, the CDR3 is TGTGCCAGCAGCAGGCGACTAGCGGGGCCATCCCGGACCTACGAGCAGTACTTC.

J is TRBJ2-7 and V is TRBV7-9, with a possible D match to TRBD2 (7 bases). The length of the CDR3 is 18 residues. The V and J ends lost 3 bases and 2 bases respectively, with 23 bases between them. Germline CDR1 and CDR2: SEHNR and FQNEAQ (reference sequence). The DNA of the CDR3 is TGTGCCAGCAGCTTGGCGCAGGGGCCGGAGGCGGGAGCCTACGAGCAGTACTTC. It translates to CASSLAQGPEAGAYEQYF.

This chain joins TRBV7-9 and TRBJ2-3, with 10 bases that match TRBD2. The CDR3 extends over 16 amino acids. Germline loops: CDR1 SEHNR, CDR2 FQNEAQ (reference sequence). Trimming removed 4 bases from V and 2 bases from J; junction bases left unmatched: 6. The CDR3 coding sequence is TGTGCCAGCAGCTCCCGGACTAGCGGTACCACAGATACGCAGTATTTT. Protein product: CASSSRTSGTTDTQYF.